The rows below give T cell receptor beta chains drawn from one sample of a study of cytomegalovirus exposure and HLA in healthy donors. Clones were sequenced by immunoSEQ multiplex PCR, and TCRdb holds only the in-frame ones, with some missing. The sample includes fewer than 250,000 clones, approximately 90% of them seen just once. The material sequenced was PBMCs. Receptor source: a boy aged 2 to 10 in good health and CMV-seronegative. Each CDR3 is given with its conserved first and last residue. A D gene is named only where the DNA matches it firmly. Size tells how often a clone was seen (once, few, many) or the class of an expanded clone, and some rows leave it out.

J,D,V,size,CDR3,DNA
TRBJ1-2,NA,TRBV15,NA,CATRIRGTRGYGYTF,TGTGCCACCAGGATTCGTGGGACACGAGGGTATGGCTACACCTTC
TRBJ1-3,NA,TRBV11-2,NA,CASSRLGGRAQSSGNTIYF,TGTGCCAGCAGTCGTTTGGGGGGTAGGGCCCAGAGCTCTGGAAACACCATATATTTT
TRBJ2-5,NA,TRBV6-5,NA,CASSYPEEDQETQYF,TGTGCCAGCAGTTATCCAGAGGAGGACCAAGAGACCCAGTACTTC
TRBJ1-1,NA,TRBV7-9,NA,CASSLFEAFF,TGTGCCAGCAGCCTTTTTGAAGCTTTCTTT
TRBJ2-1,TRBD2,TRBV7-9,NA,CASSEVTSGSGEQFF,TGTGCCAGCAGCGAAGTGACTAGCGGATCCGGTGAGCAGTTCTTC
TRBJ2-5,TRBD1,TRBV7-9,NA,CASSHGQAETQYF,TGTGCCAGCAGCCACGGACAGGCGGAGACCCAGTACTTC
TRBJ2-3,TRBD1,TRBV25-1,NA,CASRKRTGRSTDTQYF,TGTGCCAGCAGGAAAAGGACAGGTCGTAGCACAGATACGCAGTATTTT
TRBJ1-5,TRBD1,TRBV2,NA,CASINDRDWNQPQHF,TGTGCCAGCATTAACGACAGGGATTGGAATCAGCCCCAGCATTTT
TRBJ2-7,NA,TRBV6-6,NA,CASRPTRDKEQYF,TGTGCCAGCAGACCGACCCGGGACAAAGAGCAGTACTTC
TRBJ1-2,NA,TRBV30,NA,CAWSGQPSYGYTF,TGTGCCTGGAGTGGACAGCCCTCCTATGGCTACACCTTC
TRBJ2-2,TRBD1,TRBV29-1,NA,CSAGQGAAGELFF,TGCAGCGCCGGACAGGGGGCGGCCGGGGAGCTGTTTTTT
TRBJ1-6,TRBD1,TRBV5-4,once,CASSLGLGGRSPLHF,TGTGCCAGCAGCTTGGGGTTAGGGGGCCGTTCACCCCTCCACTTT
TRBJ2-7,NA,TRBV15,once,CATSEGALQYF,TGTGCCACCAGCGAAGGGGCGCTTCAGTACTTC
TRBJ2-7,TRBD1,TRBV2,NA,CASSPDGTVPIQQYF,TGTGCCAGCAGTCCTGACGGGACAGTCCCTATACAGCAGTACTTC
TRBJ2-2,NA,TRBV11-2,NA,CASSLSGLPPGELFF,TGTGCCAGCAGCTTATCAGGACTTCCCCCTGGGGAGCTGTTTTTT
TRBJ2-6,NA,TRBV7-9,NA,CALGGGTGVSGANVLTF,TGTGCTCTGGGGGGAGGGACAGGAGTCTCTGGGGCCAACGTCCTGACTTTC
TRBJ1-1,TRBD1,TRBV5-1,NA,CASSAQGGDTEAFF,TGCGCCAGCAGCGCACAGGGGGGGGACACTGAAGCTTTCTTT
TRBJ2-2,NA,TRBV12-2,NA,CASPIPPGGIGELFF,TGTGCAAGTCCCATACCTCCAGGGGGCATCGGGGAGCTGTTTTTT
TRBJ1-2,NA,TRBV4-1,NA,CASSQTPLPGAPYGYTF,TGCGCCAGCAGCCAAACCCCCTTACCTGGGGCACCCTATGGCTACACCTTC
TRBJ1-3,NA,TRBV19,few,CASIRDSTSGNTIYF,TGTGCCAGTATTCGAGACAGTACCTCTGGAAACACCATATATTTT
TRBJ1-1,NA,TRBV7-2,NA,CASDTLNTEAFF,TGTGCCAGCGACACCTTGAACACTGAAGCTTTCTTT
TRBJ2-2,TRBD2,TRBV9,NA,CASSPYGGRGDGGELFF,TGTGCCAGCAGCCCCTACGGCGGGAGGGGAGACGGCGGGGAGCTGTTTTTT
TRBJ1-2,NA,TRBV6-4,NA,CASSDRSRGGYTF,TGTGCCAGCAGTGATCGCTCCAGGGGCGGCTACACCTTC
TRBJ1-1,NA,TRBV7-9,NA,CSSSPMGPEAFF,TGTTCCAGCAGCCCTATGGGGCCTGAAGCTTTCTTT
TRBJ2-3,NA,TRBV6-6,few,CASSYSRTFSTDTQYF,TGTGCCAGCAGTTACTCGAGAACGTTCTCCACAGATACGCAGTATTTT
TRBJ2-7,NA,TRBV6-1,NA,CASSDPGRLSDEQYF,TGTGCCAGCAGTGATCCGGGTAGACTGTCTGACGAGCAGTACTTC
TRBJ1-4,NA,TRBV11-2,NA,CASSLRGLESEKLFF,TGTGCCAGCAGCTTACGGGGTTTGGAGAGTGAAAAACTGTTTTTT
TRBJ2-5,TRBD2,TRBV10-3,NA,CAISTRTSGRGQETQYF,TGTGCCATCAGTACAAGGACTAGCGGGAGGGGACAAGAGACCCAGTACTTC
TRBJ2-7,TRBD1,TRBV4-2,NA,CASSHPGLQGYEQYF,TGTGCCAGCAGCCACCCCGGGCTACAGGGGTACGAGCAGTACTTC
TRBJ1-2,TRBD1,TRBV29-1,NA,CSVLRTGWYGYTF,TGCAGCGTTCTCCGGACAGGCTGGTATGGCTACACCTTC
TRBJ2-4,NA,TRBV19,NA,CASSIAGGVENIQYF,TGTGCCAGTAGTATAGCCGGAGGGGTCGAAAACATTCAGTACTTC
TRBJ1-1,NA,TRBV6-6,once,CASSAAVVNTEAFF,TGTGCCAGCAGCGCCGCGGTTGTGAACACTGAAGCTTTCTTT
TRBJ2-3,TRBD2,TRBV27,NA,CASSRGVSSTDTQYF,TGTGCCAGCAGTCGGGGGGTATCTAGCACAGATACGCAGTATTTT
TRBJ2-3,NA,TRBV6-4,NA,CASSGGGTTDTQYF,TGTGCCAGCAGTGGGGGCGGGACCACAGATACGCAGTATTTT